What follows are 22 T cell receptor beta chains derived from one specimen sequenced in a study of cytomegalovirus exposure and HLA in healthy donors. The table came from immunoSEQ multiplex PCR; TCRdb's copy has only in-frame clones and leaves some out. The data show about 160,000 clones, with around four fifths seen just once and about 2% held by the top ten. Source material: PBMCs. The receptors were sampled from a man aged 25 to 40 in good health and CMV-seropositive.

The chain joins TRBV15 to TRBJ2-6; no clear D gene. This CDR3 is built from 16 residues. Per the germline V gene, CDR1 is LNHNV and CDR2 is YYDKDF (reference sequence). Trimming took 1 base from V and 0 from J, leaving 7 bases between them. The CDR3 bases are TGTGCCACCAGCAGAGTATCGAGCTCTGGGGCCAACGTCCTGACTTTC. This encodes CATSRVSSSGANVLTF.

V and J are TRBV19 and TRBJ2-1; 7 nucleotides line up with TRBD2. V dropped 1 base and J dropped 6; count of bases not matched to a gene: 6. This CDR3 is 15 amino acids long. Germline V lookup: CDR1 LNHDA, CDR2 SQIVND (reference sequence). CDR3: CASSIGSGSPNEQFF. CDR3 DNA sequence: TGTGCCAGTAGTATAGGTAGCGGGTCCCCCAATGAGCAGTTCTTC.

The chain combines TRBV15 with TRBJ2-7; 9 bases are shared with TRBD2. CDR1 LNHNV and CDR2 YYDKDF come from the germline V gene (reference sequence). V lost 5 bases and J lost 4; bases outside the gene matches: 9. The CDR3 has 15 amino acids. Here the CDR3 reads CATSGITSGLYEQYF. The CDR3 DNA follows: TGTGCCACCAGCGGTATAACTAGCGGGCTGTACGAGCAGTACTTC.

CDR3 protein: CASGLGTSGGRDTQYF. The CDR3 nucleotides are TGTGCTAGTGGTTTGGGGACTAGCGGGGGCAGGGATACGCAGTATTTT. The V gene is TRBV12-5, the J gene TRBJ2-3, with 13 bases lining up with TRBD2. CDR1 and CDR2 from the germline V gene are LGHNT and FRNRAP. The CDR3 runs 16 residues. With V trimmed by 1 base and J by 6 bases, 4 bases remained unmatched.

The chain joins TRBV11-2 to TRBJ2-2; maybe TRBD2 (5 bases). There are 14 residues in the CDR3. Germline-derived CDR1 and CDR2 are SGHAT and FQNNGV. V was trimmed by 0 bases and J by 4 bases, leaving 6 bases between them. CDR3 sequence: CASSLDAGTGELFF. Written as DNA, the CDR3 is TGTGCCAGCAGCTTAGATGCGGGCACCGGGGAGCTGTTTTTT.

The chain joins TRBV9 to TRBJ1-6; a possible D gene is TRBD1 (5 bases). Germline CDR1 is SGDLS and CDR2 is YYNGEE. Trimming cost V 3 bases and J 2 bases, with 12 bases left between them. The CDR3 runs to 16 residues. Written as DNA, the CDR3 is TGTGCCAGCAGCGCCCGGGCAGGGCCCTATAATTCACCCCTCCACTTT. Translation gives CASSARAGPYNSPLHF.

The gene calls are TRBV21-1 and TRBJ2-1; the table's D call of TRBD1 was not tested on the DNA. TRBV21-1 is tagged as a pseudogene. The CDR3 spans 12 residues. CDR3 amino acids: CASNTDRGRCLF. Here the CDR3 DNA reads TGTGCCAGCAACACTGACAGGGGGCGTTGCCTCTTC.

The chain carries TRBV27 and TRBJ1-5; D is perhaps TRBD1 (6 bases). The germline V gene has CDR1 MNHEY and CDR2 SMNVEV (reference sequence). The V and J ends lost 2 bases and 2 bases respectively, with 13 bases between them. CDR3 length: 16 residues. CDR3: CASSLPTGAGNQPQHF. The CDR3 DNA reads TGTGCCAGCAGTTTACCGACAGGAGCAGGCAATCAGCCCCAGCATTTT.

The chain combines TRBV6-5 with TRBJ1-2; no reliable D call. The CDR3 length is 15 residues. V gave up 2 bases and J gave up 3 bases, with 13 bases separating them. CDR1 is MNHEY and CDR2 is SVGAGI in the germline V gene. Written as DNA, the CDR3 is TGTGCCAGCAGTTACGGTTGGACTATCGACTATGGCTACACCTTC. This translates into CASSYGWTIDYGYTF.

This chain links TRBV2 with TRBJ1-3; the D is unclear. From germline, CDR1 is SNHLY and CDR2 FYNNEI. The CDR3 covers 16 residues. V was pared by 0 bases and J by 0 bases, with 9 bases between. The CDR3 DNA is TGTGCCAGCAGTGAAGCGCGGGGAGTCTCTGGAAACACCATATATTTT. As protein: CASSEARGVSGNTIYF.

This chain links TRBV5-1 with TRBJ2-5; 8 nucleotides agree with TRBD1. Trimming cost V 2 bases and J 1 base; bases outside gene matches: 7. Germline V gene lookup returns CDR1 SGHRS and CDR2 YFSETQ. This CDR3 spans 16 amino acids. In DNA, the CDR3 is TGCGCCAGCAGCTTAGGAACAGGGGGTCCCCAAGAGACCCAGTACTTC. Amino acids: CASSLGTGGPQETQYF. Full variable domain (rest looked up from reference TRBV5-1 and TRBJ2-5): KAGVTQTPRYLIKTRGQQVTLSCSPISGHRSVSWYQQTPGQGLQFLFEYFSETQRNKGNFPGRFSGRQFSNSRSEMNVSTLELGDSALYLCASSLGTGGPQETQYFGPGTRLLVL.

The genes are TRBV4-3 and TRBJ2-1; TRBD1 is a possible D gene (6 bases). Germline lookup yields CDR1 LGHNA and CDR2 YSLEER. The CDR3 runs 16 residues. With 0 bases removed from V and 4 bases from J, the gap between germline ends came to 13 bases. The CDR3 coding sequence is TGCGCCAGCAGCCAAGATGACAGGATTGATTACAATGAGCAGTTCTTC. It translates to CASSQDDRIDYNEQFF.

CDR3 coding DNA: TGCGCCAGCAGCCAAGAACGCGGAGCCCTGGGCTACACCTTC. Encoded protein: CASSQERGALGYTF. V and J are TRBV4-1 and TRBJ1-2; D uncertain. This CDR3 spans 14 amino acids. Germline CDR1 MGHRA, CDR2 YSYEKL. V was pared by 0 bases and J by 8 bases, with 13 bases between.

This chain connects TRBV6-1 to TRBJ1-1; 8 bases align to TRBD1. Losses at the gene ends were 6 bases for V and 5 bases for J; bases not matched to a gene: 11. The CDR3 is 15 amino acids. Germline loops: CDR1 MNHNS, CDR2 SASEGT. This CDR3 is CASRPDPTGGTEAFF. The CDR3 DNA sequence: TGTGCCAGCAGGCCCGACCCAACAGGGGGGACTGAAGCTTTCTTT.

CDR3 in DNA: TGTGCCAGCAGCGCCCACAGGGGAGTGGGCACTGAAGCTTTCTTT. This codes for CASSAHRGVGTEAFF. This sequence joins TRBV9 and TRBJ1-1; 7 nucleotides align to TRBD1. The CDR3 covers 15 residues. The germline CDR1 and CDR2 sequences are SGDLS and YYNGEE. With V trimmed by 3 bases and J by 4 bases, 9 bases remained unmatched. Together with reference TRBV9 and TRBJ1-1, the CDR3 gives the full variable domain: DSGVTQTPKHLITATGQRVTLRCSPRSGDLSVYWYQQSLDQGLQFLIQYYNGEERAKGNILERFSAQQFPDLHSELNLSSLELGDSALYFCASSAHRGVGTEAFFGQGTRLTVV.

The chain has TRBV5-1 and TRBJ1-4; D is perhaps TRBD1 (5 bases). Per germline, CDR1 SGHRS and CDR2 YFSETQ. The germline V and J ends were trimmed by 7 bases and 8 bases, with 27 bases remaining between them. This CDR3 is built from 17 residues. The CDR3 DNA reads as TGCGCCAGCCGAATCGGCAGGGCCCAGTCTATTCGGGAAAAACTGTTTTTT. Its protein is CASRIGRAQSIREKLFF.

The V and J genes are TRBV9 and TRBJ1-5; 8 positions agree with TRBD1. V was pared by 4 bases and J by 4 bases, with 7 bases of the junction left unmatched. Germline V gene data show CDR1 as SGDLS and CDR2 as YYNGEE. CDR3 length: 15 amino acids. CDR3 sequence: CASSSGTGANQPQHF. In DNA, the CDR3 is TGTGCCAGCAGCTCCGGGACAGGAGCAAATCAGCCCCAGCATTTT.

The genes are TRBV7-9 and TRBJ2-7; 8 bases are shared with TRBD1. Trimming at V came to 6 bases and at J to 2 bases, leaving 6 bases not matched to a gene. The CDR3 has 14 amino acids. Germline lookup yields CDR1 SEHNR and CDR2 FQNEAQ (reference sequence). The CDR3 bases are TGTGCCAGCAGTCCGCGGGACAGGACCTACGAGCAGTACTTC. This encodes CASSPRDRTYEQYF.

The genes are TRBV18 and TRBJ2-7, with TRBD1 matching 8 bases. The CDR3 is made up of 14 amino acids. Losses at the gene ends were 3 bases for V and 5 bases for J; bases not matched to a gene: 6. Germline V gene sequence: CDR1 KGHSH, CDR2 LQKENI. The CDR3 reads CASSPGQGIDEQYF. The CDR3 nucleotides read TGTGCCAGCTCACCCGGACAGGGCATCGACGAGCAGTACTTC.

This sequence joins TRBV27 and TRBJ2-7; D might be TRBD1 (6 bases). CDR3 length: 13 residues. V lost 8 bases to trimming and J lost 5 bases, with 16 bases between them. Germline values: CDR1 MNHEY, CDR2 SMNVEV (reference sequence). CDR3 residues: CASAHRAGHEQYF. The DNA of the CDR3 is TGTGCCAGCGCACACAGGGCCGGGCACGAGCAGTACTTC.

The chain has TRBV5-1 and TRBJ1-1, with D possibly being TRBD1 (6 bases). V shed 4 bases and J shed 3 bases, with 16 bases lying between them. Germline V gene sequence: CDR1 SGHRS, CDR2 YFSETQ. The CDR3 runs to 15 residues. Here the CDR3 DNA reads TGCGCCAGCAGCACCCTGACAGGTACGGACACTGAAGCTTTCTTT. It encodes CASSTLTGTDTEAFF.

The V and J genes are TRBV7-9 and TRBJ1-6; 7 nucleotides agree with TRBD1. The CDR3 contains 14 residues. V was pared by 6 bases and J by 9 bases, with 8 bases of the junction left unmatched. Germline CDR1 is SEHNR and CDR2 is FQNEAQ (reference sequence). The CDR3: CASRRQGDGSPLHF. The DNA for the CDR3 is TGTGCCAGCAGAAGACAGGGCGATGGTTCACCCCTCCACTTT.